This T cell receptor (beta chain) was captured by sequencing in a study of T cells expressing NK-cell markers. The wider study: The study drew TCR beta repertoires from sorted CD3+CD56+NKG2C+, CD3+CD56+NKG2C- and CD3+CD56-NKG2C+ T cells. Seven donors tested HCMV-seropositive and one tested seronegative among the eight sequenced.

The length of the CDR3 is 14 residues. The germline V gene has CDR1 MNHNS and CDR2 SASEGT. About this clonotype itself: Its cognate antigen is unknown.

Reprocessing the 5' RACE reads, TCRdb reports a single entry for every CDR3 protein and omits DNA. In total, the table holds about 550,000 distinct CDR3 sequences. Broader study findings: A few donors showed these clonotypes also leading the CD3+CD56-NKG2C+ fraction.

The material sequenced was blood T cells: a sorted CD56 or NKG2C T cell subset, CD4+ or CD8+ T cells, or bulk PBMC T cells (not recorded which). J is TRBJ2-5 and V is TRBV6-1. The TCR sequence derives from a man between 18 and 29 years old in good health. CDR3 sequence: CASSEQGPSQTQYF.